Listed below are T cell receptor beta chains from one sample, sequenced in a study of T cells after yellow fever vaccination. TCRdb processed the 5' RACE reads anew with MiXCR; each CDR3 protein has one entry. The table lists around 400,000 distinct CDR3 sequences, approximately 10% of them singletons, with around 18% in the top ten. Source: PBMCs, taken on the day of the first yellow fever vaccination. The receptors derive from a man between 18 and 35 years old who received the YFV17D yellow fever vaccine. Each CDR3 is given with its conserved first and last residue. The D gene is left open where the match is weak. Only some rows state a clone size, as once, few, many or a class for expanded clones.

cdr3_nt: TGTGCCAGCAGCTTCCCTTCCGGGGGGGCCCCTGAGCAGTTCTTC
cdr3_aa: CASSFPSGGAPEQFF
j_call: TRBJ2-1
clone_size: few
v_call: TRBV7-3
d_call: TRBD2

cdr3_nt: TGCAGTGCCAAACAGGGGGCCACTGAAGCTTTCTTT
cdr3_aa: CSAKQGATEAFF
j_call: TRBJ1-1
clone_size: few
v_call: TRBV20-1
d_call: TRBD1

cdr3_nt: TGCAGTGCTGCCCCTCGGGACAGGGGTTCCGGTGAGCAGTTCTTC
cdr3_aa: CSAAPRDRGSGEQFF
j_call: TRBJ2-1
clone_size: few
v_call: TRBV20-1
d_call: TRBD1

cdr3_nt: TGCGCCAGCAGCCAAGATTACAGTTCCTCTGGGGCCAACGTCCTGACTTTC
cdr3_aa: CASSQDYSSSGANVLTF
j_call: TRBJ2-6
clone_size: .
v_call: TRBV4-3
d_call: .

cdr3_nt: TGTGCCAGCACCGGTGGGGAAAAACTGTTTTTT
cdr3_aa: CASTGGEKLFF
j_call: TRBJ1-4
clone_size: few
v_call: TRBV6-5
d_call: .

cdr3_nt: TGTGCCAGCAGCTTGATCCAGACCGCTGAAGCTTTCTTT
cdr3_aa: CASSLIQTAEAFF
j_call: TRBJ1-1
clone_size: few
v_call: TRBV5-6
d_call: .

cdr3_nt: TGTGCCATCAGTGTTGTACCCCCACCAGATACGCAGTATTTT
cdr3_aa: CAISVVPPPDTQYF
j_call: TRBJ2-3
clone_size: .
v_call: TRBV10-3
d_call: .

cdr3_nt: TGCGCCAGCAGCCAAGAATGGGACGCCAGTGGCTACACCTTC
cdr3_aa: CASSQEWDASGYTF
j_call: TRBJ1-2
clone_size: few
v_call: TRBV4-3
d_call: .

cdr3_nt: TGTGCCAGCAGCCCCGACAGATCCTACAATGAGCAGTTCTTC
cdr3_aa: CASSPDRSYNEQFF
j_call: TRBJ2-1
clone_size: .
v_call: TRBV9
d_call: .

cdr3_nt: TGCGCCAGCAGCCCTGGACAGCCCAATCAGCCCCAGCATTTT
cdr3_aa: CASSPGQPNQPQHF
j_call: TRBJ1-5
clone_size: .
v_call: TRBV4-1
d_call: .

cdr3_nt: TGTGCCAGCAGCACCAAGGGAACAGGGAATTATCAGCCCCAGCATTTT
cdr3_aa: CASSTKGTGNYQPQHF
j_call: TRBJ1-5
clone_size: few
v_call: TRBV7-8
d_call: .

cdr3_nt: TGCAGTTCGGCCCATAGCACAGATACGCAGTATTTT
cdr3_aa: CSSAHSTDTQYF
j_call: TRBJ2-3
clone_size: .
v_call: TRBV20-1
d_call: .

cdr3_nt: TGTGCCAGCAGCCCTCGACAGATTAATGAAAAACTGTTTTTT
cdr3_aa: CASSPRQINEKLFF
j_call: TRBJ1-4
clone_size: many
v_call: TRBV7-2
d_call: .

cdr3_nt: TGTGCCAGCAGTTCTCGGGAAACTTCCGCAGATACGCAGTATTTT
cdr3_aa: CASSSRETSADTQYF
j_call: TRBJ2-3
clone_size: .
v_call: TRBV12-3/TRBV12-4
d_call: .

cdr3_nt: TGCGCCAGCAGCGCACGGACTAGCGGGGGGAATGAGCAGTTCTTC
cdr3_aa: CASSARTSGGNEQFF
j_call: TRBJ2-1
clone_size: many
v_call: TRBV5-1
d_call: TRBD2

cdr3_nt: TGCGCCAGCAGCTGGGACCGACAGGGGGACACTGAAGCTTTCTTT
cdr3_aa: CASSWDRQGDTEAFF
j_call: TRBJ1-1
clone_size: .
v_call: TRBV5-1
d_call: TRBD1

cdr3_nt: TGTGCCAGTTATAGCGTGGGAGGCGGAGAGACCCAGTACTTC
cdr3_aa: CASYSVGGGETQYF
j_call: TRBJ2-5
clone_size: few
v_call: TRBV2
d_call: .

cdr3_nt: TGCAGTGCTAGAGTACACCTACCTGGAAACACCATATATTTT
cdr3_aa: CSARVHLPGNTIYF
j_call: TRBJ1-3
clone_size: few
v_call: TRBV20-1
d_call: .

cdr3_nt: TGTGCCAGCAGCCCAAGACTAGCGCTCATTGGCGGGGAGCTGTTTTTT
cdr3_aa: CASSPRLALIGGELFF
j_call: TRBJ2-2
clone_size: many
v_call: TRBV7-2
d_call: TRBD2

cdr3_nt: TGTGCCAGCAGCTCTCCGTGGTCACCCCTCCACTTT
cdr3_aa: CASSSPWSPLHF
j_call: TRBJ1-6
clone_size: many
v_call: TRBV7-2
d_call: .

cdr3_nt: TGTGCCAGCAGCCCATACAGGGGTGGCTACACCTTC
cdr3_aa: CASSPYRGGYTF
j_call: TRBJ1-2
clone_size: few
v_call: TRBV7-6
d_call: TRBD1

cdr3_nt: TGTGCCAGCAGTCAACCGGGGGGACAGCGCAAAAACATTCAGTACTTC
cdr3_aa: CASSQPGGQRKNIQYF
j_call: TRBJ2-4
clone_size: .
v_call: TRBV25-1
d_call: .

cdr3_nt: TGCAGTGCTGGCTCCCGGGTAGCCGGGGAGCTGTTTTTT
cdr3_aa: CSAGSRVAGELFF
j_call: TRBJ2-2
clone_size: .
v_call: TRBV20-1
d_call: .

cdr3_nt: TGTGCCAGCAGCTCTAGGGGGGGACAGGGGTACCAAGAGACCCAGTACTTC
cdr3_aa: CASSSRGGQGYQETQYF
j_call: TRBJ2-5
clone_size: few
v_call: TRBV13
d_call: TRBD1

cdr3_nt: TGTGCCATCACGACTAGCGGGGAGAGCACAGATACGCAGTATTTT
cdr3_aa: CAITTSGESTDTQYF
j_call: TRBJ2-3
clone_size: many
v_call: TRBV10-3
d_call: TRBD2

cdr3_nt: TGTGCCTGGAGTCGAGTTGGGGCCAACGTCCTGACTTTC
cdr3_aa: CAWSRVGANVLTF
j_call: TRBJ2-6
clone_size: few
v_call: TRBV30
d_call: .

cdr3_nt: TGCGCCAGCAGCTGGACTAGCGGGGAAGCCGGGGAGCTGTTTTTT
cdr3_aa: CASSWTSGEAGELFF
j_call: TRBJ2-2
clone_size: few
v_call: TRBV5-1
d_call: TRBD2

cdr3_nt: TGTGCCAGCAGCTTGGTTCCTGGACTAGCGGGGGGGAAAGAGACCCAGTACTTC
cdr3_aa: CASSLVPGLAGGKETQYF
j_call: TRBJ2-5
clone_size: .
v_call: TRBV5-5
d_call: TRBD2

cdr3_nt: TGTGCCAGCAGCAGAGGACTAGTCATAGAGACCCAGTACTTC
cdr3_aa: CASSRGLVIETQYF
j_call: TRBJ2-5
clone_size: few
v_call: TRBV5-5
d_call: TRBD2

cdr3_nt: TGCGCCAGCAGCCACGTGGACAGACCGCAAGAGACCCAGTACTTC
cdr3_aa: CASSHVDRPQETQYF
j_call: TRBJ2-5
clone_size: .
v_call: TRBV4-1
d_call: .

cdr3_nt: TGTGCCAGCAGCCATCAATTTGGGGCTGGACAGGGGACTGAAGCTTTCTTT
cdr3_aa: CASSHQFGAGQGTEAFF
j_call: TRBJ1-1
clone_size: .
v_call: TRBV3-1
d_call: TRBD1

cdr3_nt: TGTGCCAGCAGCGCGGGGAGTCAGCCCCAGCATTTT
cdr3_aa: CASSAGSQPQHF
j_call: TRBJ1-5
clone_size: many
v_call: TRBV3-1
d_call: .

cdr3_nt: TGTGCCAGTAACCCTAACAGGGGGAATCAGCCCCAGCATTTT
cdr3_aa: CASNPNRGNQPQHF
j_call: TRBJ1-5
clone_size: .
v_call: TRBV19
d_call: TRBD1

cdr3_nt: TGCAGTGCTAGAGGGATAGCGGGGGGGCGGGCAGATACGCAGTATTTT
cdr3_aa: CSARGIAGGRADTQYF
j_call: TRBJ2-3
clone_size: few
v_call: TRBV20-1
d_call: TRBD2

cdr3_nt: TGTGCCAGCAGCTCGACAGGGGTGGAGACCCAGTACTTC
cdr3_aa: CASSSTGVETQYF
j_call: TRBJ2-5
clone_size: few
v_call: TRBV5-5
d_call: TRBD1

cdr3_nt: TGTGCCAGCAGGCCCAGCGGGGCTATCACAGATACGCAGTATTTT
cdr3_aa: CASRPSGAITDTQYF
j_call: TRBJ2-3
clone_size: few
v_call: TRBV7-2
d_call: TRBD2

cdr3_nt: TGCAGTGCTAGAGAAACTAGCGGGGCTGAGACCCAGTACTTC
cdr3_aa: CSARETSGAETQYF
j_call: TRBJ2-5
clone_size: .
v_call: TRBV20-1
d_call: TRBD2

cdr3_nt: TGCGCCAGCAGCCCGGGACAGCTAAGCACAGATACGCAGTATTTT
cdr3_aa: CASSPGQLSTDTQYF
j_call: TRBJ2-3
clone_size: many
v_call: TRBV5-1
d_call: TRBD1

cdr3_nt: TGTGCCAGCAGCACCCTAGGGACCACTGAAGCTTTCTTT
cdr3_aa: CASSTLGTTEAFF
j_call: TRBJ1-1
clone_size: .
v_call: TRBV7-3
d_call: .

cdr3_nt: TGCAGCGTTGCTCCTGACAGGAAGGGCGAGCAGTACTTC
cdr3_aa: CSVAPDRKGEQYF
j_call: TRBJ2-7
clone_size: few
v_call: TRBV29-1
d_call: .

cdr3_nt: TGCAGTGCTAGACCCGGACTAGCGGGGGGCCCCACAGATACGCAGTATTTT
cdr3_aa: CSARPGLAGGPTDTQYF
j_call: TRBJ2-3
clone_size: .
v_call: TRBV20-1
d_call: TRBD2

cdr3_nt: TGTGCCAGCAGCTTATTTTGGAGGGAGACCTTC
cdr3_aa: CASSLFWRETF
j_call: TRBJ1-2
clone_size: few
v_call: TRBV7-2
d_call: .

cdr3_nt: TGCGCCAGCAGCCAAGCTAGGACTAGCGGGGGGGCCTCGGAGCAGTTCTTC
cdr3_aa: CASSQARTSGGASEQFF
j_call: TRBJ2-1
clone_size: .
v_call: TRBV4-3
d_call: TRBD2

cdr3_nt: TGCGCCAGCAGTCGAGGGACAGGGGGTTCCTACGAGCAGTACTTC
cdr3_aa: CASSRGTGGSYEQYF
j_call: TRBJ2-7
clone_size: few
v_call: TRBV4-1
d_call: TRBD1

cdr3_nt: TGCGCCAGCGAACAGGGCTTCACAGATACGCAGTATTTT
cdr3_aa: CASEQGFTDTQYF
j_call: TRBJ2-3
clone_size: few
v_call: TRBV5-1
d_call: .

cdr3_nt: TGTGCCAGCAGCTTCGACCCTCATACGCAGTATTTT
cdr3_aa: CASSFDPHTQYF
j_call: TRBJ2-3
clone_size: .
v_call: TRBV7-9
d_call: .

cdr3_nt: TGTGCCAGCAGTTCACCCGAAACCCTGAAGGTCTATGGCTACACCTTC
cdr3_aa: CASSSPETLKVYGYTF
j_call: TRBJ1-2
clone_size: few
v_call: TRBV12-3/TRBV12-4
d_call: .

cdr3_nt: TGCGCCAGCAGCTTGGGAGGGGGAAAAGATACGCAGTATTTT
cdr3_aa: CASSLGGGKDTQYF
j_call: TRBJ2-3
clone_size: .
v_call: TRBV5-1
d_call: .

cdr3_nt: TGTGCCAGCAGCCCCGGGACTCTCTTGAACACTGAAGCTTTCTTT
cdr3_aa: CASSPGTLLNTEAFF
j_call: TRBJ1-1
clone_size: .
v_call: TRBV7-3
d_call: .

cdr3_nt: TGTGCCAGCAGCTTAGTTGGCGGGACCATCTTAGATACGCAGTATTTT
cdr3_aa: CASSLVGGTILDTQYF
j_call: TRBJ2-3
clone_size: few
v_call: TRBV7-2
d_call: .

cdr3_nt: TGTGCCAGCATCCTGCGTCCTCCCGGGGAAGCTTTCTTT
cdr3_aa: CASILRPPGEAFF
j_call: TRBJ1-1
clone_size: few
v_call: TRBV12-3/TRBV12-4
d_call: .

cdr3_nt: TGTGCCAGCAGTTGGGGACCCGCGGAAAAACTGTTTTTT
cdr3_aa: CASSWGPAEKLFF
j_call: TRBJ1-4
clone_size: .
v_call: TRBV12-3/TRBV12-4
d_call: .

cdr3_nt: TGTGCCACCAGCAGGTTGGGGTATCGGGAGACCCAGTACTTC
cdr3_aa: CATSRLGYRETQYF
j_call: TRBJ2-5
clone_size: few
v_call: TRBV15
d_call: .

cdr3_nt: TGCGCCAGCAGCCTCGACAGGGCGCAGATGAACACCGGGGAGCTGTTTTTT
cdr3_aa: CASSLDRAQMNTGELFF
j_call: TRBJ2-2
clone_size: many
v_call: TRBV4-1
d_call: TRBD1

cdr3_nt: TGTGCCAGCAGTTTTCCCAGAATGAACACTGAAGCTTTCTTT
cdr3_aa: CASSFPRMNTEAFF
j_call: TRBJ1-1
clone_size: .
v_call: TRBV12-3/TRBV12-4
d_call: .